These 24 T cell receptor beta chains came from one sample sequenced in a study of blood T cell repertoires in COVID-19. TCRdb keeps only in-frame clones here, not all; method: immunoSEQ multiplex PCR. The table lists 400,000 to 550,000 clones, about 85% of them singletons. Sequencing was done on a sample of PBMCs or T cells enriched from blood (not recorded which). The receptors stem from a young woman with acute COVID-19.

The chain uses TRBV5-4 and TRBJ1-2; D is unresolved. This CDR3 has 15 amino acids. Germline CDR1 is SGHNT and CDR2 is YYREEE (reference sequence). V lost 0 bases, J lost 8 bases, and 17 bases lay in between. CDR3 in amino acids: CASSLVSGYQEGYTF. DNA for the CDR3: TGTGCCAGCAGCTTGGTATCCGGTTATCAAGAGGGCTACACCTTC.

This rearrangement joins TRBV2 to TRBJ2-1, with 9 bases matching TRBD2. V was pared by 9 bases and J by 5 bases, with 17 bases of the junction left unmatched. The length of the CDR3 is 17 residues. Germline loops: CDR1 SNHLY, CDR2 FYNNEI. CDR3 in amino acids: CASEPAYGLAINNEQFF. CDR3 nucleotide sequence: TGTGCCAGTGAGCCGGCCTACGGACTAGCGATTAACAATGAGCAGTTCTTC.

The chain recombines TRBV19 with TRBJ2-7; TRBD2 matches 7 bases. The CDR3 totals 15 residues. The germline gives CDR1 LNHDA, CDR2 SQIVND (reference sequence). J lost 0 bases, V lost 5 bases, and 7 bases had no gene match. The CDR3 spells CASSWGLSYSYEQYF. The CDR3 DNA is TGTGCCAGTAGTTGGGGACTATCATACTCCTACGAGCAGTACTTC.

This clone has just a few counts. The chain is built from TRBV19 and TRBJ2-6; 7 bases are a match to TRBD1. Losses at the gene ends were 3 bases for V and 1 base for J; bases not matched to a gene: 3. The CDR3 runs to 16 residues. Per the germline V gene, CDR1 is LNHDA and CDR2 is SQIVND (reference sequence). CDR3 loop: CASSIPRGSGANVLTF. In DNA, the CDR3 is TGTGCCAGTAGTATCCCCAGGGGGTCTGGGGCCAACGTCCTGACTTTC.

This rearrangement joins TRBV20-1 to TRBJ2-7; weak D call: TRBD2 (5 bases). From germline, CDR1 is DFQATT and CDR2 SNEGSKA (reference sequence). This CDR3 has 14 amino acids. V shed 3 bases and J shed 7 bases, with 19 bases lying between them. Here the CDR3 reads CSASPGRLEGEQYF. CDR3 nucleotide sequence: TGCAGTGCTAGTCCGGGCCGCTTAGAGGGAGAGCAGTACTTC.

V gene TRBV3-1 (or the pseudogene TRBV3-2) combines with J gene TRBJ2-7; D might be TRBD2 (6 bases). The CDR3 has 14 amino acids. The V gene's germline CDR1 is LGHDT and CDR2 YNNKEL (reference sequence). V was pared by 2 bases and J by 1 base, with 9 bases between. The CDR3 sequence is CASSQMGGSYEQYF. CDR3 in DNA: TGTGCCAGCAGCCAAATGGGGGGATCCTACGAGCAGTACTTC.

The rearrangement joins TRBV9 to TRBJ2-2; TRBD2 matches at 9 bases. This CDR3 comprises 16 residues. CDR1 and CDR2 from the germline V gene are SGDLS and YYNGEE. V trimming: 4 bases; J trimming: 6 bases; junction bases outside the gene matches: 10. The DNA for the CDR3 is TGTGCCAGCAGCAAAGACATTACTAGCGGGCCCGGGGAGCTGTTTTTT. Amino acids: CASSKDITSGPGELFF.

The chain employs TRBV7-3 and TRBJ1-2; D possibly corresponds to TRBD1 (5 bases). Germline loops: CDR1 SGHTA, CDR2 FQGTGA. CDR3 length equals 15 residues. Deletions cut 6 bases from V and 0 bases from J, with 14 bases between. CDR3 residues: CASRLTGAANYGYTF. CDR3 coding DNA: TGTGCCAGCAGGCTAACAGGAGCTGCTAACTATGGCTACACCTTC.

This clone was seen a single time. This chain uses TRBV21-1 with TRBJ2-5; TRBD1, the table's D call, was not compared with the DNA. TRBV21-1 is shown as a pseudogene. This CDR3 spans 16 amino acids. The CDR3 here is CASSKTLKGARETQYF. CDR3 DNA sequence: TGTGCCAGCAGCAAAACCCTGAAGGGGGCCCGGGAGACCCAGTACTTC.

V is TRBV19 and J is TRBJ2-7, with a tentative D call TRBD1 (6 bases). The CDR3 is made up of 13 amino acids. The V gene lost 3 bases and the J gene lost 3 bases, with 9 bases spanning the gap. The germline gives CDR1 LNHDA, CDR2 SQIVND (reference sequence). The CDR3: CASSIAGDYEQYF. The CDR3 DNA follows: TGTGCCAGTAGTATCGCAGGGGACTACGAGCAGTACTTC.

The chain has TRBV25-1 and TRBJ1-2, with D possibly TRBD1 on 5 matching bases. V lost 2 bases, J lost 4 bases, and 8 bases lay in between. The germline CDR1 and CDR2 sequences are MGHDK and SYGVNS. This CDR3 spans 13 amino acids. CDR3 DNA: TGTGCCAGCAGTGAAGCCAGGGCCTATGGCTACACCTTC. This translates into CASSEARAYGYTF.

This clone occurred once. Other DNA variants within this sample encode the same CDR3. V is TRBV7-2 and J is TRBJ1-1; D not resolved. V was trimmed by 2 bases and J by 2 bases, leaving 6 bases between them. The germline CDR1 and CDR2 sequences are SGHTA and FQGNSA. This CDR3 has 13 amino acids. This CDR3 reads CASSLNRNTEAFF. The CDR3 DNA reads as TGTGCCAGCAGCTTAAACAGAAACACTGAAGCTTTCTTT.

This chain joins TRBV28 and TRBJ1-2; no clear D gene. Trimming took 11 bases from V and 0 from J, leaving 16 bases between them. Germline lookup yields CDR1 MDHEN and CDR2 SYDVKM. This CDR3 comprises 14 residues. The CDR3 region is CAVSIKLANYGYTF. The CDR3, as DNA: TGTGCCGTCTCTATAAAACTGGCTAACTATGGCTACACCTTC.

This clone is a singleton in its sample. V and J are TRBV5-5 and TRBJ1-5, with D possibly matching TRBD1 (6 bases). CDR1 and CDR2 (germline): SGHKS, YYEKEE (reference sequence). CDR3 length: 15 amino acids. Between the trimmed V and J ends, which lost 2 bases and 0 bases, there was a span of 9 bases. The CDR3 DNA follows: TGTGCCAGCAGCTTTGAGACAGGTAGCAATCAGCCCCAGCATTTT. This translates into CASSFETGSNQPQHF.

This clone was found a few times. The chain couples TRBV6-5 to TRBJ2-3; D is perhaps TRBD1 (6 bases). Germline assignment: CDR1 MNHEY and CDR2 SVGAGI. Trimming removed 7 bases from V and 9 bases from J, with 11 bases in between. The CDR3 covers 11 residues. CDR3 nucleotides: TGTGCCAGCATGGCCGGACAGACGCAGTATTTT. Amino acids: CASMAGQTQYF.

The CDR3 protein is CASSPRIYNEQFF. The CDR3 nucleotides read TGTGCCAGCAGTCCTAGAATTTACAATGAGCAGTTCTTC. The rearrangement links TRBV2 to TRBJ2-1; D unresolved. Germline assignment: CDR1 SNHLY and CDR2 FYNNEI. The CDR3 length is 13 residues. With 5 bases removed from V and 4 bases from J, the gap between germline ends came to 9 bases.

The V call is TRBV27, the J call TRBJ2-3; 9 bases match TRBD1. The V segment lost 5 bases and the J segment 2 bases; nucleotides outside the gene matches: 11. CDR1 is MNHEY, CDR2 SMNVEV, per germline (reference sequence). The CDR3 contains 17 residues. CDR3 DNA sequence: TGTGCCAGCAGTCCCCAATTGGGACAGGGAGACACAGATACGCAGTATTTT. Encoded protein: CASSPQLGQGDTDTQYF.

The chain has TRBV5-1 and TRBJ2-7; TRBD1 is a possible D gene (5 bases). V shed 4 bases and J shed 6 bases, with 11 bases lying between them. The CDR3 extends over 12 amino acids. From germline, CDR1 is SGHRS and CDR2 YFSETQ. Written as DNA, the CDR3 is TGCGCCAGCAGCGACAGCGTCTCCGAGCAGTACTTC. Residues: CASSDSVSEQYF.

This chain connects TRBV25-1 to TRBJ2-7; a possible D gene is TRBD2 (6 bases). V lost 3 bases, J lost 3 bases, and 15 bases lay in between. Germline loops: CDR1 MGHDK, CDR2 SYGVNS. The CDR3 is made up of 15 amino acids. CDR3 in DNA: TGTGCCAGCAGTGATCCCGGGAGCGGATACTACGAGCAGTACTTC. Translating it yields CASSDPGSGYYEQYF.

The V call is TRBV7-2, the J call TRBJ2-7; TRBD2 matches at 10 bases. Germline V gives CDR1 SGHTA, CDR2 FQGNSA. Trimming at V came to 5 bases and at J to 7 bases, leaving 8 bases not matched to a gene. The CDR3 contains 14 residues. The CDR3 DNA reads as TGTGCCAGCAGCGTCCTAGCGGGAGATGATGAGCAGTACTTC. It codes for CASSVLAGDDEQYF.

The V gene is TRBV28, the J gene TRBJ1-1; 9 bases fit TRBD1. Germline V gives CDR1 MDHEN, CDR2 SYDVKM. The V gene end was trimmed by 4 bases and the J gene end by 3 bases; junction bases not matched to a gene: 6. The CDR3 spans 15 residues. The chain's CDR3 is CASSSPGTGYTEAFF. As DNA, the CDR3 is TGTGCCAGCAGTTCTCCTGGGACAGGGTACACTGAAGCTTTCTTT.

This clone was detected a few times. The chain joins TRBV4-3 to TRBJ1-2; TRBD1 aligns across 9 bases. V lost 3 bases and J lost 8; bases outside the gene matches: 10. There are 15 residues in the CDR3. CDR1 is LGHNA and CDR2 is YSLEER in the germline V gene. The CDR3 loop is CASSHGLQGADGYTF. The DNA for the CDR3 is TGCGCCAGCAGCCATGGCCTACAGGGGGCGGACGGCTACACCTTC.

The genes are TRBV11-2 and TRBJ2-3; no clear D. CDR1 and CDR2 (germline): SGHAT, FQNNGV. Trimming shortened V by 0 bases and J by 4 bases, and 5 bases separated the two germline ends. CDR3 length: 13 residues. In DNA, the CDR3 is TGTGCCAGCAGCTTAGATCTAGCAGATACGCAGTATTTT. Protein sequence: CASSLDLADTQYF. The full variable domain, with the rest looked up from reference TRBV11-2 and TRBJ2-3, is EAGVAQSPRYKIIEKRQSVAFWCNPISGHATLYWYQQILGQGPKLLIQFQNNGVVDDSQLPKDRFSAERLKGVDSTLKIQPAKLEDSAVYLCASSLDLADTQYFGPGTRLTVL.

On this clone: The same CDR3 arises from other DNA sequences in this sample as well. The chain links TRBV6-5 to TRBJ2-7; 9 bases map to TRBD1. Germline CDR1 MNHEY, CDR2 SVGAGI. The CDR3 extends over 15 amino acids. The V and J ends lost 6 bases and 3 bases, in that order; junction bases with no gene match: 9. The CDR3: CASSYRPGQGYEQYF. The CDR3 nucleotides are TGTGCCAGCAGCTACCGGCCGGGACAGGGCTACGAGCAGTACTTC.